This T cell receptor (beta chain) was documented in a study of blood T cell repertoires in COVID-19. Overall study: Both acute and convalescent COVID-19 samples were obtained from the United States, Italy and Spain.

Original methodology: Nucleated cell counts were estimated from reference gene primer amplification. Clones were sequenced by immunoSEQ multiplex PCR, and TCRdb holds only the in-frame ones, with some missing. Clonal size and the V and J genes are those of that table, whereas D and trimming came from the DNA. The table shows about 170,000 clones, with roughly 91% occurring only once. With 2 bases removed from V and 0 bases from J, the gap between germline ends came to 7 bases. The CDR3 has 14 residues. In germline, CDR1 is MDHEN, CDR2 SYDVKM. This clonotype was sampled from a woman aged 45-65 years with acute or convalescent COVID-19. The chain links TRBV28 to TRBJ1-2; D call uncertain. The sample taken for sequencing was peripheral blood. The CDR3 sequence: CASSLGTTNYGYTF. As DNA, the CDR3 is TGTGCCAGCAGTTTAGGCACCACTAACTATGGCTACACCTTC.